This T cell receptor beta chain was captured in a study of neoadjuvant anti-PD-1 for oral cavity cancer. In germline, CDR1 is SNHLY, CDR2 FYNNEI. V shed 5 bases and J 5 bases; nucleotides not matched to a gene: 4. The CDR3 runs 13 residues. Libraries were prepared by immunoSEQ multiplex PCR; TCRdb keeps only in-frame clonotypes and omits some of them. This table has some 6,200 clones, 65% to 75% appearing once. The sample consisted of PBMCs, taken before nivolumab (anti-PD-1) treatment. V usage is TRBV2 and J usage is TRBJ2-7, with 9 bases that match TRBD1. The origin of this receptor is a person aged 40 to 85 with oral cavity squamous cell carcinoma. The CDR3 here is CASSRQGGDEQYF. The CDR3 DNA reads TGTGCCAGCAGTAGACAGGGGGGGGACGAGCAGTACTTC.